This T cell receptor beta chain was obtained from a study of blood T cells in healthy people across ages. No fewer than 5.5 micrograms of total RNA were isolated from every sample. Primers used in a second PCR of about 6 to 11 cycles were a sample-barcoded 5' primer and a J-beta primer mix. Paired-end reads containing CDR3 totaled no fewer than 3 million for each sample. A single record per CDR3 protein comes from TCRdb applying MiXCR to the 5' RACE reads. The sample lists around 1,000,000 distinct CDR3 sequences, under 30% occurring once. The CDR3 has 15 amino acids. Germline V gene data show CDR1 as SGHNT and CDR2 as YYREEE (reference sequence). V shed 2 bases and J shed 0 bases, with 12 bases lying between them. Another study also made use of these data, one on T cells of mothers and their children. That paper adds: The M1S primer of the second PCR added sample barcodes and 2-4 random nucleotides.

The chain links TRBV5-4 to TRBJ2-7; the D gene is possibly TRBD1 (5 bases). Sequences were obtained from blood. This sequence originates from a girl aged 2 to 9 in good health. CDR3: CASSFVSGISYEQYF. The CDR3, as DNA: TGTGCCAGCAGCTTTGTGTCAGGGATCTCCTACGAGCAGTACTTC. Using reference TRBV5-4 and TRBJ2-7 for the parts outside the CDR3, the full variable domain is ETGVTQSPTHLIKTRGQQVTLRCSSQSGHNTVSWYQQALGQGPQFIFQYYREEENGRGNFPPRFSGLQFPNYSSELNVNALELDDSALYLCASSFVSGISYEQYFGPGTRLTVT.